Included here is one TCR beta chain sequence, with context. Its target is not known. Germline is not matched at one junction end, which may reflect a read error. The entry originates in a study of cytomegalovirus exposure and HLA in healthy donors. Study conclusions and caveats: The authors enumerated 150 to 200 TCR beta chains as linked to cytomegalovirus.

Looked up from germline, CDR1 is SGHRS and CDR2 is YFSETQ. The CDR3 is 15 residues long. Primers: 60 Vbeta forward and 13 Jbeta reverse. Produced via immunoSEQ multiplex PCR; TCRdb's table is partial and in-frame only. The sample lists more than 140,000 clones; roughly four fifths were seen once. This chain uses TRBV5-1 with TRBJ2-7, with 9 bases lining up with TRBD2. The sequence was collected from a young man in good health and CMV-seropositive. Sequencing was carried out using PBMCs. CDR3 residues: CASSFTSGQTYGQYF. DNA of the CDR3: TGCGCCAGCAGCTTCACTAGCGGGCAAACCTACGGGCAGTACTTC.